One sample yielded the 32 T cell receptor beta chains listed below, sequenced in a study of T cells in women clearing cervical HPV infection (dated by TCRdb to 2017 to 2018). Library preparation used the immunoSEQ multiplex PCR assay. The immuneACCESS repertoire file appears here via TCRdb, limited to in-frame rearrangements. These files lack a portion of the clones; in checked studies, under half of the deficit traces to unresolved V genes, and the cause of the others is not known. The sample has some 30,000 clones on record. The ten largest clones represent about 1.5% of the sample. Sequencing input: blood buffy coat. The receptors derive from a woman between 18 and 75 years old with a cervical HPV16 infection that either progressed to CIN3+ or cleared (not recorded which).

Turning to this clone: The CDR3 end lies 3 residues beyond the end of the read and is filled in from the germline J gene. This chain connects TRBV2 to TRBJ2-7; D gene ambiguous. Between the trimmed V and J ends, which lost 0 bases and 1 base, there was a span of 7 bases. This CDR3 comprises 14 residues. CDR1 is SNHLY and CDR2 is FYNNEI in the germline V gene. CDR3 loop: CASSEASQSYEQYF. Partial CDR3 DNA: TGTGCCAGCAGTGAAGCTTCGCAGTCCTACGAG.

Of note for this clone: The CDR3 extends 3 residues past the end of the read, so its final part is completed from the germline J gene. The V call is TRBV5-1, the J call TRBJ1-4; tentative D call: TRBD1 (6 bases). Trimming took off 5 bases at V and 8 bases at J, with 25 bases between the two ends. CDR3 length equals 17 residues. Germline V gene sequence: CDR1 SGHRS, CDR2 YFSETQ. The CDR3 is CASRKGVYGGGQEKLFF. Incomplete CDR3 DNA: TGCGCCAGCAGGAAGGGAGTGTATGGCGGGGGACAAGAAAAA.

Details on this clone: The read stops 3 residues short of the end of the CDR3; the missing end is completed from the germline J gene. The V and J genes are TRBV20-1 and TRBJ2-2; 7 nucleotides align to TRBD1. The CDR3 totals 15 residues. CDR1 is DFQATT and CDR2 is SNEGSKA in the germline V gene (reference sequence). The DNA read from the CDR3 is TGCAGTGCTAGAGAGACAGGGCCGCCTAATTCACCG. Its protein product is CSARETGPPNSP. The entire CDR3 sequence reads CSARETGPPNSPLFF.

Concerning this clone itself: The read terminates 3 residues before the CDR3 end, so the remaining end is supplied by the germline J gene. The rearrangement links TRBV7-2 to TRBJ2-2; no firm D call. The CDR3 spans 14 residues. CDR1 and CDR2 (germline): SGHTA, FQGNSA. The CDR3 loop is CASSTTPPNSPLFF. The CDR3 bases that were read are TGTGCCAGCAGCACGACACCACCTAATTCACCG.

A remark on this clone: The observed sequence ends 3 residues before the CDR3 terminus, with the missing tail filled in from the germline J gene. This sequence joins TRBV18 and TRBJ2-7; D is possibly TRBD2 (5 bases). V gave up 3 bases and J gave up 3 bases, with 18 bases separating them. The CDR3 is made up of 16 amino acids. CDR1 is KGHSH and CDR2 is LQKENI in the germline V gene. CDR3 DNA, as far as it was read: TGTGCCAGCTCACCTCAACCGGCCGGGGTGGGCTACGAG. Translation: CASSPQPAGVGYE. From start to end, the CDR3 is CASSPQPAGVGYEQYF.

As for this clone: Read sequence stops 3 residues before the CDR3 end, and the germline J gene provides the missing end. The rearrangement links TRBV29-1 to TRBJ1-1, with unresolved D. The germline V gene has CDR1 SQVTM and CDR2 ANQGSEA. This CDR3 comprises 11 residues. The CDR3 protein is CSVAASTEAFF. CDR3 DNA, as far as it was read: TGCAGCGTTGCCGCGTCCACCGAA.

Note on this clone: The read finishes 3 residues shy of the CDR3 end, and the germline J gene is used to complete it. This sequence joins TRBV20-1 and TRBJ2-3; TRBD2 might be the D (7 bases). V was clipped by 6 bases and J by 2 bases, with 18 bases between them. There are 15 residues in the CDR3. Per germline, CDR1 DFQATT and CDR2 SNEGSKA (reference sequence). Partial CDR3 DNA: TGCAGTGCCCCCTTGGGAGGGGGTTTCACAGATACG. Encoded protein: CSAPLGGGFTDT. The full CDR3 reads CSAPLGGGFTDTQYF.

Points on this clone: The read comes to an end 3 residues before the CDR3 does, leaving the germline J gene to fill in the end. This chain connects TRBV7-2 to TRBJ1-2; a possible D gene is TRBD1 (6 bases). CDR1 and CDR2 (germline): SGHTA, FQGNSA. The CDR3 spans 15 residues. CDR3: CASSLVQGRGYDYTF. The DNA read from the CDR3 is TGTGCCAGCAGCTTAGTTCAGGGCAGGGGATACGAC.

In the case of this clone: With the read ending 3 residues before the CDR3 end, the germline J gene is used to fill in that end. V usage is TRBV2 and J usage is TRBJ1-1; 8 positions match TRBD1. This CDR3 region has 14 residues. V was pared by 7 bases and J by 1 base, with 5 bases of the junction left unmatched. CDR1 and CDR2 (germline): SNHLY, FYNNEI. CDR3 DNA (partial): TGTGCCAGCAAGGACAGGGTGGGGAACACTGAA. Translating it yields CASKDRVGNTE. The entire CDR3 protein is CASKDRVGNTEAFF.

Comments on this clone: The read halts 3 residues ahead of the CDR3 end, with the missing end drawn from the germline J gene. The chain uses TRBV5-1 and TRBJ1-1, with D unresolved. The CDR3 totals 11 residues. Germline V gives CDR1 SGHRS, CDR2 YFSETQ. The part of the CDR3 DNA that was read is TGCGCCAGCAGCTCCCCAAGAGGG. It encodes CASSSPRG. The full CDR3 is CASSSPRGAFF. The whole variable domain, filled in from reference TRBV5-1 and TRBJ1-1, reads KAGVTQTPRYLIKTRGQQVTLSCSPISGHRSVSWYQQTPGQGLQFLFEYFSETQRNKGNFPGRFSGRQFSNSRSEMNVSTLELGDSALYLCASSSPRGAFFGQGTRLTVV.

A remark on this clone: The read ends 3 residues early relative to the CDR3; the germline J gene fills the gap. The rearrangement uses TRBV6-1 and TRBJ1-2, with a tentative D call TRBD1 (6 bases). Germline V gene data show CDR1 as MNHNS and CDR2 as SASEGT. The CDR3 has 12 residues. CDR3 bases read: TGTGCCAGCAGTGACGGGACATTTAGC. Its translation: CASSDGTFS. The entire CDR3 sequence reads CASSDGTFSYTF.

On this clone itself: The read halts 3 residues ahead of the CDR3 end, with the missing end drawn from the germline J gene. The rearrangement links TRBV18 to TRBJ1-1, with no clear D. The CDR3 sequence is 14 residues long. Trimming stripped 0 bases from V and 5 bases from J, with 10 bases between. CDR1 KGHSH and CDR2 LQKENI come from the germline V gene. The sequenced part of the CDR3 DNA is TGTGCCAGCTCACCACCTCGGGGTTTGACTGAA. Translation gives CASSPPRGLTE. The whole CDR3 region reads CASSPPRGLTEAFF.

The CDR3 spells CASSVSYDSSGANVLFF. The covered CDR3 bases are TGTGCCAGTAGCGTTAGTTATGATTCCTCTGGGGCCAACGTA. The chain joins TRBV19 to TRBJ1-4, with a weak D call TRBD1 (5 bases). Coverage ceases 3 residues before the CDR3 finishes, and the germline J gene fills in the end. Germline V gene lookup returns CDR1 LNHDA and CDR2 SQIVND (reference sequence). This CDR3 has 17 amino acids.

Note on this clone: The read is 3 residues too short to cover the CDR3 end, so that end is filled in from the germline J gene. The rearrangement joins TRBV20-1 to TRBJ2-3; weak D call: TRBD2 (6 bases). CDR3 length: 12 amino acids. The germline V gene encodes CDR1 DFQATT and CDR2 SNEGSKA (reference sequence). Incomplete CDR3 DNA: TGCAGTGCTAGAGTGAGGAGGGGTCCG. This encodes CSARVRRGP. The CDR3 in full is CSARVRRGPQYF.

Note on this clone: The read terminates 3 residues before the CDR3 end, so the remaining end is supplied by the germline J gene. The genes are TRBV7-2 and TRBJ2-1; TRBD2 matches at 8 bases. CDR1 is SGHTA and CDR2 is FQGNSA in the germline V gene. V trimming: 1 base; J trimming: 4 bases; junction bases outside the gene matches: 0. The CDR3 is 14 residues long. CDR3 residues: CASSLERGYNEQFF. The part of the CDR3 DNA that was read is TGTGCCAGCAGCTTAGAGCGGGGGTACAATGAG.

As for this clone: The CDR3 goes on 3 residues after the read ends, and that part is filled in from the germline J gene. This chain connects TRBV6-2 or TRBV6-3 to TRBJ1-5; 7 nucleotides agree with TRBD1. Per the germline V gene, CDR1 is MNHEY and CDR2 is SVGEGT. The CDR3 spans 16 residues. With 0 bases clipped from V and 4 bases from J, the junction kept 6 bases outside the gene matches. The sequenced part of the CDR3 DNA is TGTGCCAGCAGTTACTCGGGGACAGCCTTTAATCAGCCC. The encoded protein is CASSYSGTAFNQP. The whole CDR3 protein is CASSYSGTAFNQPQHF.

Regarding this clone: The CDR3 end lies 3 residues beyond the end of the read and is filled in from the germline J gene. The rearrangement links TRBV14 to TRBJ2-2; D is unclear. Trimming stripped 2 bases from V and 6 bases from J, with 7 bases between. The CDR3 length is 13 residues. Per the germline V gene, CDR1 is SGHDN and CDR2 is FVKESK. CDR3 sequence: CASSQFLAGELFF. The DNA read from the CDR3 is TGTGCCAGCAGCCAATTTCTCGCCGGGGAG.

As to this clone: The read comes to an end 3 residues before the CDR3 does, leaving the germline J gene to fill in the end. V is TRBV11-2 and J is TRBJ1-1; 7 nucleotides align to TRBD1. V lost 4 bases, J lost 2 bases, and 7 bases stayed unmatched. The germline gives CDR1 SGHAT, CDR2 FQNNGV. This CDR3 spans 15 amino acids. CDR3 sequence: CASSSRGTANTEAFF. CDR3 bases read: TGTGCCAGCAGCTCGCGAGGGACAGCCAACACTGAA.

In the case of this clone: Coverage ceases 3 residues before the CDR3 finishes, and the germline J gene fills in the end. Other DNA sequences in the sample encode the same CDR3. V usage is TRBV19 and J usage is TRBJ1-2; D possibly corresponds to TRBD1 (6 bases). Germline V lookup: CDR1 LNHDA, CDR2 SQIVND (reference sequence). Deletions cut 3 bases from V and 2 bases from J, with 10 bases between. This CDR3 has 14 amino acids. Incomplete CDR3 DNA: TGTGCCAGTAGTATCAGTCAGGGGAACTATGGC. Protein: CASSISQGNYG. The whole CDR3 protein reads CASSISQGNYGYTF.

Concerning this clone itself: With the read ending 3 residues before the CDR3 end, the germline J gene is used to fill in that end. The chain has TRBV5-1 and TRBJ1-3, with 7 bases that match TRBD1. CDR1 SGHRS and CDR2 YFSETQ come from the germline V gene. CDR3 length: 15 amino acids. Losses at the gene ends were 1 base for V and 4 bases for J; bases not matched to a gene: 5. The CDR3: CASSLSQGEGNTIYF. Incomplete CDR3 DNA: TGCGCCAGCAGCTTGTCCCAGGGGGAAGGAAACACC. The full variable domain, in which reference TRBV5-1 and TRBJ1-3 provide the parts outside the CDR3, is KAGVTQTPRYLIKTRGQQVTLSCSPISGHRSVSWYQQTPGQGLQFLFEYFSETQRNKGNFPGRFSGRQFSNSRSEMNVSTLELGDSALYLCASSLSQGEGNTIYFGEGSWLTVV.

As concerns this clone: The CDR3 end is not reached by the read, which stops 3 residues before it; the germline J gene fills it in. This rearrangement joins TRBV11-1 to TRBJ2-7, with 9 positions matching TRBD1. CDR3 length: 13 residues. The V gene end was trimmed by 6 bases and the J gene end by 6 bases; junction bases not matched to a gene: 6. Germline V CDR1 and CDR2: SGHAT, FQDESV (reference sequence). The CDR3 reads CASSVDRGFEQYF. The sequenced CDR3 bases are TGTGCCAGCAGTGTGGACAGGGGTTTCGAG.

Details on this clone: Coverage ceases 3 residues before the CDR3 finishes, and the germline J gene fills in the end. The same CDR3 also results from other DNA sequences found in this sample. This chain joins TRBV19 and TRBJ1-3, with 7 bases that match TRBD1. Germline V CDR1 and CDR2: LNHDA, SQIVND (reference sequence). V was pared by 9 bases and J by 0 bases, with 8 bases of the junction left unmatched. CDR3 size: 15 residues. The CDR3 protein is CASHLGTASGNTIYF. CDR3 DNA, as far as it was read: TGTGCCAGCCACCTAGGGACAGCCTCTGGAAACACC.

Concerning this clone itself: The read terminates 3 residues ahead of where the CDR3 ends, so the germline J gene completes it. The V and J genes are TRBV2 and TRBJ2-2, with a weak D call TRBD1 (5 bases). Germline-derived CDR1 and CDR2 are SNHLY and FYNNEI. The CDR3 extends over 13 amino acids. The CDR3 loop is CASSASGANVLFF. The CDR3 DNA, read in part, is TGTGCCAGCAGTGCTTCTGGGGCCAACGTG.

As to this clone: The read finishes 3 residues shy of the CDR3 end, and the germline J gene is used to complete it. The chain couples TRBV7-9 to TRBJ2-3; a possible D gene is TRBD2 (5 bases). The germline CDR1 and CDR2 sequences are SEHNR and FQNEAQ (reference sequence). The CDR3 loop spans 11 amino acids. Partial CDR3 DNA: TGTGCCACCGAGGGCATGAGGACG. Its translation is CATEGMRT. The full CDR3 reads CATEGMRTQYF.

For this clone: Coverage ceases 3 residues before the CDR3 finishes, and the germline J gene fills in the end. The chain joins TRBV5-6 to TRBJ1-6; D might be TRBD1 (5 bases). Germline-derived CDR1 and CDR2 are SGHDT and YYEEEE. The CDR3 consists of 15 residues. Trimming cost V 4 bases and J 10 bases, with 18 bases left between them. The CDR3 region is CASSEAGSTWSPLHF. The sequenced part of the CDR3 DNA is TGTGCCAGCAGCGAGGCAGGGTCGACATGGTCACCC.

Comment on this clone: The CDR3 goes on 3 residues after the read ends, and that part is filled in from the germline J gene. The V call is TRBV12-3 or TRBV12-4, the J call TRBJ1-3; unclear D gene. V was clipped by 6 bases and J by 4 bases, with 10 bases between them. The CDR3 totals 13 residues. CDR3 in amino acids: CASSVASGNTIYF. The CDR3 bases that were read are TGTGCCAGCAGCGTAGCGTCGGGAAACACC.

Points on this clone: The CDR3 is cut off 3 residues early in the read; its end comes from the germline J gene. This sequence joins TRBV7-9 and TRBJ2-3, with 7 bases aligning to TRBD1. Germline V gene sequence: CDR1 SEHNR, CDR2 FQNEAQ (reference sequence). The CDR3 extends over 14 amino acids. V lost 5 bases to trimming and J lost 2 bases; unmatched junction nucleotides: 4. CDR3 bases read: TGTGCCAGCAGCAGGGGACAGTACACAGATACG. Its translation: CASSRGQYTDT. The whole CDR3 region reads CASSRGQYTDTQYF. Drawing the rest from reference TRBV7-9 and TRBJ2-3, the complete variable domain is DTGVSQNPRHKITKRGQNVTFRCDPISEHNRLYWYRQTLGQGPEFLTYFQNEAQLEKSRLLSDRFSAERPKGSFSTLEIQRTEQGDSAMYLCASSRGQYTDTQYFGPGTRLTVL.

Remarks on this clone: With the read ending 3 residues before the CDR3 end, the germline J gene is used to fill in that end. Other DNA sequences from this sample encode an identical CDR3 as well. The chain has TRBV18 and TRBJ1-3; D might be TRBD1 (5 bases). The CDR3 totals 15 residues. The V end was cut by 3 bases, the J end by 4 bases, with 13 bases between. Germline V lookup: CDR1 KGHSH, CDR2 LQKENI. The DNA read from the CDR3 is TGTGCCAGCTCACCCGACAGAATTTCAGGAAACACC. It translates to CASSPDRISGNT. The entire CDR3 is CASSPDRISGNTIYF.

On this clone itself: The read stops 3 residues short of the end of the CDR3; the missing end is completed from the germline J gene. The gene calls are TRBV20-1 and TRBJ2-1, with TRBD1 matching over 9 bases. The CDR3 covers 16 residues. V was pared by 5 bases and J by 1 base, with 9 bases of the junction left unmatched. Germline V CDR1 and CDR2: DFQATT, SNEGSKA (reference sequence). The CDR3 here is CSAYTPGQGSYNEQFF. The covered CDR3 bases are TGCAGTGCTTATACTCCGGGACAGGGTTCCTACAATGAG.

Concerning this clone itself: The CDR3 goes on 3 residues after the read ends, and that part is filled in from the germline J gene. The chain links TRBV30 to TRBJ1-1; 9 bases are a match to TRBD1. Trimming at V came to 0 bases and at J to 6 bases, leaving 8 bases not matched to a gene. This CDR3 is built from 15 residues. Germline loops: CDR1 GTSNPN, CDR2 SVGIG (reference sequence). CDR3 protein: CAWSVRLGQGSEAFF. The part of the CDR3 DNA that was read is TGTGCCTGGAGTGTACGCTTGGGACAGGGATCTGAA. Using reference TRBV30 and TRBJ1-1 for the parts outside the CDR3, the full variable domain is SQTIHQWPATLVQPVGSPLSLECTVEGTSNPNLYWYRQAAGRGLQLLFYSVGIGQISSEVPQNLSASRPQDRQFILSSKKLLLSDSGFYLCAWSVRLGQGSEAFFGQGTRLTVV.

As concerns this clone: The missing CDR3 end, 3 residues past where the read stops, is filled in from the germline J gene. This chain links TRBV4-1 with TRBJ2-5; possible D gene TRBD2, 5 bases. This CDR3 has 13 residues. Trimming took off 3 bases at V and 5 bases at J, with 10 bases between the two ends. CDR1 and CDR2 from the germline V gene are MGHRA and YSYEKL. CDR3 amino acids: CASSQTGVETQYF. The sequenced part of the CDR3 DNA is TGCGCCAGCAGCCAGACCGGGGTGGAGACC.

On this clone itself: Read sequence stops 3 residues before the CDR3 end, and the germline J gene provides the missing end. This rearrangement joins TRBV7-9 to TRBJ2-4; 8 nucleotides agree with TRBD1. This CDR3 has 15 residues. CDR1 is SEHNR, CDR2 FQNEAQ, per germline (reference sequence). This CDR3 is CASSLDRGAPYGQYF. Partial CDR3 DNA: TGTGCCAGCAGCTTAGACAGGGGGGCACCCTATGGT.